This T cell receptor beta chain appears in the sequencing data of a study of blood T cell repertoires in COVID-19. Study at large: Donors in the United States, Italy and Spain gave samples during acute or convalescent COVID-19. From T cells, B-cell-depleted T cells, or PBMCs came the material, which was cDNA or gDNA.

In the source study's methods: Estimates of nucleated cell counts were drawn from the amplification of reference gene primers. Clones were read by immunoSEQ multiplex PCR, and TCRdb kept only the in-frame ones, dropping some. Clone size and V and J calls were adopted from that table, with D and trimming inferred from the DNA. The repertoire includes some 99,000 clones, about 90% of them detected once, and 1.1% sits in the top ten. This CDR3 has 13 residues. Germline values: CDR1 SGHAT, CDR2 FQNNGV. Trimming removed 4 bases from V and 1 base from J, with 7 bases in between. This sequence originates from a human donor in a cohort sampled during active COVID-19. J is TRBJ1-1 and V is TRBV11-2; no firm D call. Specimen: peripheral blood. In DNA form, the CDR3 reads TGTGCCAGCAGCTCTCGGTCGAACACTGAAGCTTTCTTT. Translating gives CASSSRSNTEAFF. Combining the CDR3 with reference TRBV11-2 and TRBJ1-1 gives the whole variable domain EAGVAQSPRYKIIEKRQSVAFWCNPISGHATLYWYQQILGQGPKLLIQFQNNGVVDDSQLPKDRFSAERLKGVDSTLKIQPAKLEDSAVYLCASSSRSNTEAFFGQGTRLTVV.